The sample holds a few counts of the clone carrying this TCR beta chain. As yet, its antigen is unknown. The data were obtained in a study of human T cells and chemical hapten exposure. Study overall: Alopecia universalis, totalis or areata was present in patients who were mostly female. Findings and caveats of the study: Once DPC sensitization occurred, TCRs above 1 in 1000 frequency showed no change.

TCRdb redid the calling of the RACE reads with MiXCR, one entry per CDR3 protein. Here the sample spans 80,000 to 100,000 distinct CDR3 sequences, about 9.3% being singletons. Time point of the sample: patch test 2, 6 weeks after DPC sensitization. Noted treatment: therapeutic diphenylcyclopropenone sensitization with weekly scalp DPC. This CDR3 comprises 16 residues. Trimming cost V 1 base and J 4 bases, with 18 bases left between them. Germline V gives CDR1 GTSNPN, CDR2 SVGIG (reference sequence). The rearrangement uses TRBV30 and TRBJ2-3; D ambiguous. Sequenced material: whole blood, taken in connection with sensitization to the hapten diphenylcyclopropenone (DPC). This TCR was recovered from a woman in her forties with alopecia areata. Some clones in this sample may be carry-over from other donors' samples. DNA of the CDR3: TGTGCCTGGAGTGGGGCTGCCTCCCCCCGGGCAGATACGCAGTATTTT. Its protein product is CAWSGAASPRADTQYF.